This is a list of T cell receptor beta chains from one sample in a study of T cell clonotyping in hematopoietic cell transplantation. Libraries were prepared by immunoSEQ multiplex PCR; TCRdb keeps only in-frame clonotypes and omits some of them. The profile shows roughly 46,000 clones, 82% of them singletons. Sequencing was performed on peripheral blood mononuclear cells, taken before stem cell transplant. The receptors here all came from a man in his fifties or sixties with myelodysplastic syndrome. Some clones in this sample may be carry-over from other donors' samples. Each CDR3 is given with its conserved first and last residue. Each record gives: clone size, J gene, V gene, D gene, CDR3 DNA, CDR3 protein. The D gene is left open where the match is weak. Size values are once, few and many counts, or a class for expanded clones, and some rows have none.

>few|TRBJ1-1|TRBV28|.
TGTGCCAGCAGTTCCCTCGCACAGGGTAGTTCTGAAGCTTTCTTT
CASSSLAQGSSEAFF
>few|TRBJ1-5|TRBV11-3|.
TGTGCCAGCAGCTTAGAAGGTGTACCCAATCAGCCCCAGCATTTT
CASSLEGVPNQPQHF
>.|TRBJ2-6|TRBV7-2|TRBD1
TGTGCCAGCAGCTGGGGTTGGGACAGGGGGCTTGGGGCCAACGTCCTGACTTTC
CASSWGWDRGLGANVLTF
>.|TRBJ2-2|TRBV7-6|.
TGTGCCAGCAGTACCTCGGGCTTAACCACCGGGGAGCTGTTTTTT
CASSTSGLTTGELFF
>.|TRBJ2-2|TRBV4-3|TRBD1
TGCGCCAGCAGCCAAGGACCGGGACAGGTGGCCCCCGGGGAGCTGTTTTTT
CASSQGPGQVAPGELFF
>.|TRBJ1-5|TRBV2|.
TGTGCCAGCAGTGTCGAAGGCAGCAATCAGCCCCAGCATTTT
CASSVEGSNQPQHF
>.|TRBJ2-5|TRBV4-3|.
TGCGCCAGCAGCCAAGCGGGGTACCAAGAGACCCAGTACTTC
CASSQAGYQETQYF
>.|TRBJ1-4|TRBV19|.
TGTGCCAGTAGTATGAGGCAGGGTTGGGGTGAAAAACTGTTTTTT
CASSMRQGWGEKLFF
>.|TRBJ1-1|TRBV28|.
TGTGCCAGCAGTCCAGGGGCCCGGGGCACTGAAGCTTTCTTT
CASSPGARGTEAFF
>.|TRBJ2-3|TRBV5-4|TRBD2
TGTGCCAGCAGCTCCTGGGGGGGTGCAGATACGCAGTATTTT
CASSSWGGADTQYF
>.|TRBJ2-7|TRBV5-6|.
TGTGCCAGCAGCCGGGACACTCAATACGAGCAGTACTTC
CASSRDTQYEQYF
>.|TRBJ1-2|TRBV4-2|TRBD1
TGTGCCAGCAGCCGAGAGATCGGGACAGGGAACTATGGCTACACCTTC
CASSREIGTGNYGYTF
>.|TRBJ1-5|TRBV7-2|.
TGTGCCAGCAGCCCCCGGGGGGCACAGGGCGGCAATCAGCCCCAGCATTTT
CASSPRGAQGGNQPQHF
>few|TRBJ1-1|TRBV7-2|TRBD1
TGTGCCAGCAGAGGGGGCAGGGTAGGAACTGAAGCTTTCTTT
CASRGGRVGTEAFF
>.|TRBJ1-2|TRBV5-6|TRBD1
TGTGCCAGCAGCTGGGGGGGACAGGGCCATGGCTACACCTTC
CASSWGGQGHGYTF
>.|TRBJ2-7|TRBV7-2|.
TGTGCCAGCAGCCCTAATAGCTACGAGCAGTACTTC
CASSPNSYEQYF
>.|TRBJ1-5|TRBV7-2|.
TGTGCCAGCAGCCGGACAGCCAACAGCAATCAGCCCCAGCATTTT
CASSRTANSNQPQHF
>.|TRBJ1-2|TRBV7-3|.
TGTGCCAGCAGCCCTAGGGGAGACTATGGCTACACCTTC
CASSPRGDYGYTF
>.|TRBJ2-1|TRBV7-6|TRBD2
TGTGCCAGCAGCTTAGGGGCGGGGGTTGGGTCCTACAATGAGCAGTTCTTC
CASSLGAGVGSYNEQFF
>.|TRBJ1-1|TRBV6-5|.
TGTGCCAGCAGTTCCGGGGGTGAGGGAAACACTGAAGCTTTCTTT
CASSSGGEGNTEAFF
>once|TRBJ2-2|TRBV6-5|TRBD2
TGTGCCAGCAGGCGGCTAGCGGGGTTGGGGGAGCTGTTTTTT
CASRRLAGLGELFF
>.|TRBJ2-3|TRBV5-1|.
TGCGCCAGCAGCTTGGCCCACAGGGATAGCACAGATACGCAGTATTTT
CASSLAHRDSTDTQYF
>.|TRBJ1-2|TRBV10-3|.
TGTGCCATCAGTGAGTCCGGGGGAATGGTCTATGGCTACACCTTC
CAISESGGMVYGYTF
>.|TRBJ1-5|TRBV28|.
TGTGCCAGCAGTCCCCGTCGGGACAAGAAAGGTCAGCCCCAGCATTTT
CASSPRRDKKGQPQHF
>.|TRBJ2-2|TRBV6-5|.
TGTGCCAGCAGTTACGGGGGGCGAGTCGGGGAGCTGTTTTTT
CASSYGGRVGELFF
>.|TRBJ1-5|TRBV19|.
TGTGCCAGTAGATCCCGCGGAGGGGATCAGCCCCAGCATTTT
CASRSRGGDQPQHF
>.|TRBJ2-7|TRBV28|TRBD1
TGTGCCAGCAGTTTTACTCTCCGACAGGGTGGGCTCTACGAGCAGTACTTC
CASSFTLRQGGLYEQYF
>.|TRBJ2-7|TRBV4-1|.
TGCGCCAGCAGCCAAGATCCCTCAGACGACGAGCAGTACTTC
CASSQDPSDDEQYF